The T cell receptor (beta chain) described here comes from a study of shared clonotypes between healthy human individuals. Whole-study context: Each donor had three CD4 naive, three CD4 memory, two CD8 naive and one CD8 memory plate.

Profiled with immunoSEQ multiplex PCR; TCRdb holds only in-frame clones, not every one. Of some 2,100,000 clones listed, around 95% are singletons. About this clone itself: Its antigen is undetermined.

The study separated CD4+ cells into CD45RA+ naive and CD45RA-negative memory subsets. Points from the study as a whole: The study sampled only blood, and tissue repertoires likely differ. When naive CD4 clonotypes were compared across a handful of donors, 4% to 6.5% were shared.

Germline V CDR1 and CDR2: LGHNA, YSLEER. The CDR3 length is 17 residues. V trimming: 3 bases; J trimming: 8 bases; junction bases outside the gene matches: 10. This rearrangement joins TRBV4-3 to TRBJ2-3; TRBD2 matches 14 bases. The source is a man aged 18 to 30 in good health. The sample comprised naive CD4+ T cells sorted from blood. Subset described: CD45RA+ positively selected. CDR3 sequence (DNA): TGCGCCAGCAGCCAGGGACTAGCGGGAGCACCGGAGGCTACGCAGTATTTT. Its translation is CASSQGLAGAPEATQYF.